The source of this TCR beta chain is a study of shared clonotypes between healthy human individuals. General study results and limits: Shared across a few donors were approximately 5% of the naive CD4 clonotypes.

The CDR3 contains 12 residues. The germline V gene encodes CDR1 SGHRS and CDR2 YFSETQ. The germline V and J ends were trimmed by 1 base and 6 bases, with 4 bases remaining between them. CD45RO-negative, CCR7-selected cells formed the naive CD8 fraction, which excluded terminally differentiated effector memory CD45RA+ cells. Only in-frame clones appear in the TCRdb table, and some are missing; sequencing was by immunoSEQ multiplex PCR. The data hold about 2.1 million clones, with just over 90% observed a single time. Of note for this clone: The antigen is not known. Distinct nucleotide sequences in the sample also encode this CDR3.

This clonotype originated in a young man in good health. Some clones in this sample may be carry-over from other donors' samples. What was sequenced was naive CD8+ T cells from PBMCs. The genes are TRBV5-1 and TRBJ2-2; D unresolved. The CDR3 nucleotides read TGCGCCAGCAGCTTGAGCCCCGGGGAGCTGTTTTTT. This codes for CASSLSPGELFF.